The 13 T cell receptor beta chains presented below share a single source sample, sequenced in a study of CXCR3-negative and CXCR3-positive naive CD8 T cells. Each TRB cDNA library was prepared by 5' RACE (with UMI labels). TCRdb re-called the 5' RACE reads; one entry per CDR3 protein, DNA not given. Here the sample table reports roughly 40,000 distinct CDR3 sequences. Material for sequencing was naive CXCR3- CD8+ T cells from blood. The sample's subset: CD45RO-CCR7+CD27+CD95- naive CD8+ T cells lacking CXCR3 (TNR3-). The receptor source for this set is a human donor in good health. Some clones in this sample may be carry-over from other donors' samples.

V gene TRBV12-3 or TRBV12-4 combines with J gene TRBJ1-1; TCRdb gives TRBD1 as the D gene, but with no DNA this cannot be confirmed. The CDR3 is 13 residues long. This CDR3 is CASSVQPGTEAFF.

The chain carries TRBV4-2 and TRBJ2-5; TCRdb selects TRBD2, and the lack of DNA leaves this call unchecked. The germline gives CDR1 LGHNA, CDR2 YNFKEQ. This CDR3 has 15 amino acids. This chain's CDR3 is CASSQDVERQETQYF.

This chain joins TRBV15 and TRBJ1-1. Germline lookup yields CDR1 LNHNV and CDR2 YYDKDF (reference sequence). This CDR3 is built from 12 residues. The CDR3 spells CATSEGTEEAFF.

The rearrangement links TRBV3-1 to TRBJ2-5; TCRdb's D call, TRBD2, is unchecked because there is no DNA. This CDR3 is built from 15 residues. Per germline, CDR1 LGHDT and CDR2 YNNKEL (reference sequence). CDR3 region: CASSLSGGAQETQYF.

The chain joins TRBV7-8 to TRBJ2-1; TCRdb's assignment of TRBD1 cannot be checked, as there is no DNA. Germline V gene data show CDR1 as SGHVS and CDR2 as FQNEAQ. This CDR3 region has 16 residues. CDR3 protein: CASSPWTGGSYNEQFF.

The chain is built from TRBV2 and TRBJ2-3. Germline CDR1 is SNHLY and CDR2 is FYNNEI. This CDR3 comprises 15 residues. This chain's CDR3 is CASDKPTRTTDTQYF.

This chain connects TRBV7-8 to TRBJ1-5. Germline CDR1 and CDR2: SGHVS and FQNEAQ. This CDR3 contains 16 residues. The CDR3 protein is CASSWAGLRSNQPQHF.

The rearrangement uses TRBV6-5 and TRBJ2-2. This CDR3 contains 14 residues. Germline CDR1 MNHEY, CDR2 SVGAGI. CDR3: CASSSAERTGELFF.

This chain connects TRBV5-4 to TRBJ2-1; the D call from TCRdb, TRBD1, cannot be confirmed without DNA. The CDR3 covers 15 residues. Germline loops: CDR1 SGHNT, CDR2 YYREEE (reference sequence). CDR3 protein: CASSLDRGKYNEQFF.

The chain has TRBV7-6 and TRBJ2-1; checking the TCRdb D call of TRBD1 is not possible without DNA. Germline V gene data show CDR1 as SGHVS and CDR2 as FNYEAQ. The CDR3 consists of 12 residues. This CDR3 reads CASSPYGTEQFF.

V is TRBV6-2 or TRBV6-3 and J is TRBJ2-7; as DNA is missing, the TRBD1 call by TCRdb cannot be tested. The germline V gene encodes CDR1 MNHEY and CDR2 SVGEGT. The CDR3 covers 14 residues. The CDR3 reads CASSPWTGAYEQYF.

The gene calls are TRBV15 and TRBJ2-2; TCRdb's D call, TRBD1, is unchecked because there is no DNA. The CDR3 has 15 residues. Germline loops: CDR1 LNHNV, CDR2 YYDKDF (reference sequence). The CDR3 loop reads CATSKSRGDAGELFF.

This chain uses TRBV4-3 with TRBJ2-7; TCRdb returns TRBD2, unconfirmable since there is no DNA. Germline-derived CDR1 and CDR2 are LGHNA and YSLEER. The CDR3 length is 16 residues. The CDR3 protein is CASSQGGDGGSYEQYF.